Following are 18 T cell receptor beta chains from one sample sequenced in a study of identical twins. Each CDR3 protein is one row after TCRdb ran MiXCR on the 5' RACE reads. The repertoire holds around 100,000 distinct CDR3 sequences, with about 5.6% as singletons. The sample taken for sequencing was memory T cells sorted from blood. The receptor source for this set is a woman in her forties or fifties in good health.

CDR3: CASSPGLAGGNTGELFF. CDR3 bases: TGTGCCAGCAGCCCGGGACTAGCGGGAGGGAACACCGGGGAGCTGTTTTTT. The chain has TRBV5-4 and TRBJ2-2, with 15 bases fitting TRBD2. V lost 4 bases to trimming and J lost 1 base; unmatched junction nucleotides: 2. The CDR3 is 17 residues long. From germline, CDR1 is SGHNT and CDR2 YYREEE (reference sequence).

There are many counts of this clonotype. The chain has TRBV4-1 and TRBJ1-6; D perhaps matches TRBD1 (6 bases). V was cut by 5 bases and J by 5 bases, with 10 bases left in between. Germline CDR1 reads MGHRA; CDR2 reads YSYEKL. There are 14 residues in the CDR3. In DNA, the CDR3 is TGCGCCAGCAGCATACGGACAGATAATTCACCCCTCCACTTT. Protein sequence: CASSIRTDNSPLHF.

This clonotype was recorded many times. The chain combines TRBV29-1 with TRBJ2-3; 10 positions match TRBD2. Germline loops: CDR1 SQVTM, CDR2 ANQGSEA. This CDR3 has 13 amino acids. The J segment lost 9 bases and the V segment lost 3 bases, leaving 6 bases of the junction unmatched. The CDR3 sequence: CSVDILAGVTQYF. In DNA, the CDR3 is TGCAGCGTTGATATTCTAGCGGGAGTAACGCAGTATTTT.

The genes are TRBV20-1 and TRBJ1-3; the D is unclear. The CDR3 has 12 residues. V dropped 7 bases and J dropped 0 bases, with 7 bases sitting between them. Per the germline V gene, CDR1 is DFQATT and CDR2 is SNEGSKA (reference sequence). The CDR3 loop reads CSVRASGNTIYF. CDR3 bases: TGCAGTGTAAGAGCCTCTGGAAACACCATATATTTT.

This clonotype has ten or more counts. The V and J genes are TRBV25-1 and TRBJ2-1; 8 nucleotides line up with TRBD1. The CDR3 runs 16 residues. Germline-derived CDR1 and CDR2 are MGHDK and SYGVNS. The V and J ends lost 6 bases and 6 bases, in that order; junction bases with no gene match: 13. The CDR3 DNA reads as TGTGCCAGCAGACGTCCTGGGACAGGAGATCTCAATGAGCAGTTCTTC. Protein sequence: CASRRPGTGDLNEQFF.

This clonotype was seen ten or more times. The CDR3 nucleotides read TGTGCCAGCAGCGAGAACTCTGGACAGGGTTTTAATGAAAAACTGTTTTTT. Residues: CASSENSGQGFNEKLFF. This chain uses TRBV9 with TRBJ1-4; 8 nucleotides agree with TRBD1. This CDR3 has 17 residues. Per the germline V gene, CDR1 is SGDLS and CDR2 is YYNGEE. Trimming cost V 3 bases and J 4 bases; bases outside gene matches: 11.

This chain links TRBV12-3 or TRBV12-4 with TRBJ1-6; no reliable D call. Between the trimmed V and J ends, which lost 2 bases and 6 bases, there was a span of 5 bases. This CDR3 contains 13 residues. The DNA for the CDR3 is TGTGCCAGCAGTTTACAGTCTAATTCACCCCTCCACTTT. This gives the protein CASSLQSNSPLHF.

This clonotype has a count of ten or more. The CDR3 DNA follows: TGTGCCAGCAGGTTAACCTCTGGGGCCAACGTCCTGACTTTC. Amino acid sequence: CASRLTSGANVLTF. The chain couples TRBV6-5 to TRBJ2-6; D is uncertain. The CDR3 has 14 residues. Germline values: CDR1 MNHEY, CDR2 SVGAGI. V lost 6 bases and J lost 0, with 6 bases in between.

This clonotype was detected ten times or more. V usage is TRBV3-1 and J usage is TRBJ2-7; a possible D gene is TRBD1 (5 bases). V lost 4 bases and J lost 7, with 20 bases in between. The CDR3 totals 15 residues. Germline values: CDR1 LGHDT, CDR2 YNNKEL (reference sequence). The DNA for the CDR3 is TGTGCCAGCAGCCCCCTCAGGGCCGGACCTCAGGAGCAGTACTTC. It codes for CASSPLRAGPQEQYF.

This clonotype was seen only a few times. The chain couples TRBV5-1 to TRBJ2-1, with 8 bases aligning to TRBD2. This CDR3 has 14 amino acids. Germline CDR1 is SGHRS and CDR2 is YFSETQ. J was trimmed by 6 bases and V by 3 bases; bases with no gene match: 5. The CDR3 sequence is CASSSTAGVNEQFF. In DNA form, the CDR3 reads TGCGCCAGCAGCTCGACAGCGGGGGTCAATGAGCAGTTCTTC.

This clonotype was detected a few times. V and J are TRBV9 and TRBJ1-4, with unresolved D. V lost 0 bases to trimming and J lost 6 bases, with 12 bases between them. CDR1 and CDR2 (germline): SGDLS, YYNGEE. The CDR3 totals 15 residues. CDR3 region: CASSVVGRADEKLFF. DNA for the CDR3: TGTGCCAGCAGCGTAGTAGGGAGGGCGGATGAAAAACTGTTTTTT. The variable domain in full, with the rest retrieved from reference TRBV9 and TRBJ1-4, is DSGVTQTPKHLITATGQRVTLRCSPRSGDLSVYWYQQSLDQGLQFLIQYYNGEERAKGNILERFSAQQFPDLHSELNLSSLELGDSALYFCASSVVGRADEKLFFGSGTQLSVL.

This clonotype was counted many times. The chain carries TRBV5-4 and TRBJ2-7; TRBD1 aligns across 9 bases. CDR3 length: 13 amino acids. V gave up 8 bases and J gave up 5 bases; unmatched junction bases: 8. Germline V gene data show CDR1 as SGHNT and CDR2 as YYREEE (reference sequence). CDR3 sequence (DNA): TGTGCCAGTGGACCAGGGACAGGGCACGAGCAGTACTTC. Protein: CASGPGTGHEQYF. The whole variable domain, filled in from reference TRBV5-4 and TRBJ2-7, reads ETGVTQSPTHLIKTRGQQVTLRCSSQSGHNTVSWYQQALGQGPQFIFQYYREEENGRGNFPPRFSGLQFPNYSSELNVNALELDDSALYLCASGPGTGHEQYFGPGTRLTVT.

The sample holds a few counts of this clonotype. The chain employs TRBV15 and TRBJ1-2, with no clear D. Germline-derived CDR1 and CDR2 are LNHNV and YYDKDF (reference sequence). Trimming shortened V by 0 bases and J by 8 bases, and 16 bases separated the two germline ends. The CDR3 totals 15 residues. CDR3 nucleotides: TGTGCCACCAGCAGAGATCGGGGATTTCAAGGGGGCTACACCTTC. This encodes CATSRDRGFQGGYTF.

This clonotype was recorded at least ten times. The CDR3 DNA is TGTGCCAGCAGTAGGGAGGGGATAGAATACAATGAGCAGTTCTTC. It codes for CASSREGIEYNEQFF. The rearrangement uses TRBV12-3 or TRBV12-4 and TRBJ2-1; 7 nucleotides match TRBD2. This CDR3 is built from 15 residues. Germline trimming cut 5 bases from V and 4 bases from J; bases unmatched to any gene: 8.

V and J are TRBV5-5 and TRBJ1-4; D unclear. Germline CDR1 reads SGHKS; CDR2 reads YYEKEE (reference sequence). The V end lost 0 bases, the J end lost 8 bases, and 11 bases lay between the germline ends. The CDR3 is made up of 14 amino acids. The CDR3, as DNA: TGTGCCAGCAGCTTGGGGACGGACCTAGAAAAACTGTTTTTT. It encodes CASSLGTDLEKLFF. The whole variable domain, remainder taken from reference TRBV5-5 and TRBJ1-4, is DAGVTQSPTHLIKTRGQQVTLRCSPISGHKSVSWYQQVLGQGPQFIFQYYEKEERGRGNFPDRFSARQFPNYSSELNVNALLLGDSALYLCASSLGTDLEKLFFGSGTQLSVL.

A few counts support this clonotype. V and J are TRBV5-1 and TRBJ2-2; unclear D gene. The CDR3 runs 14 residues. The germline V and J ends were trimmed by 3 bases and 2 bases, with 8 bases remaining between them. CDR1 and CDR2 from the germline V gene are SGHRS and YFSETQ. The CDR3 reads CASSYNANTGELFF. The CDR3, as DNA: TGCGCCAGCAGCTATAACGCCAACACCGGGGAGCTGTTTTTT.

This clonotype was picked up many times. The rearrangement links TRBV18 to TRBJ2-3; 7 nucleotides line up with TRBD2. J lost 2 bases, V lost 6 bases, and 2 bases had no gene match. This CDR3 contains 13 residues. Germline-derived CDR1 and CDR2 are KGHSH and LQKENI. The CDR3 DNA reads as TGTGCCAGCTCCGGACTAGTCACAGATACGCAGTATTTT. Translating it yields CASSGLVTDTQYF.

This clonotype was seen repeatedly, ten times or more. The chain recombines TRBV7-2 with TRBJ1-4; D is perhaps TRBD1 (5 bases). The ends were cut back, 4 bases at V and 8 bases at J, with 14 bases in the middle. The CDR3 runs 14 residues. Germline V gene data show CDR1 as SGHTA and CDR2 as FQGNSA. CDR3 residues: CASSWGGGGEKLFF. The CDR3 nucleotides read TGTGCCAGCAGCTGGGGCGGGGGAGGCGAAAAACTGTTTTTT.